This is a list of T cell receptor beta chains from one sample in a study of T cells of healthy individuals. TCRdb used MiXCR to reprocess the 5' RACE reads, holding one entry per CDR3 protein. The data hold some 100,000 distinct CDR3 sequences, with roughly a sixth observed a single time. Every receptor here comes from a human donor in good health. CDR3s include the opening cysteine and the closing phenylalanine or tryptophan. A D gene is named only where the DNA matches it firmly. Only part of the rows carry a size: once, few, many, or a class if the clone is expanded.

j_call d_call v_call clone_size cdr3_aa cdr3_nt
TRBJ1-1 NA TRBV5-4 many CASSLVPRMNTEAFF TGTGCCAGCAGCTTGGTCCCCAGGATGAACACTGAAGCTTTCTTT
TRBJ1-2 TRBD1 TRBV7-2 NA CASSFPPQGVYGYTF TGTGCCAGCAGCTTCCCTCCTCAGGGGGTGTACGGCTACACCTTC
TRBJ2-6 TRBD1 TRBV7-2 NA CASSLGTGALRANVLTF TGTGCCAGCAGCTTAGGGACAGGGGCGTTGAGGGCCAACGTCCTGACTTTC
TRBJ2-7 NA TRBV28 NA CASSSAGRYEQYF TGTGCCAGCAGTTCGGCAGGGAGGTACGAGCAGTACTTC
TRBJ1-6 NA TRBV6-6 many CASSYSPGPGSPLHF TGTGCCAGCAGTTACTCGCCAGGTCCAGGTTCACCCCTCCACTTT
TRBJ2-7 NA TRBV20-1 NA CSARDAGFGGRTGEQYF TGCAGTGCTAGAGATGCGGGATTCGGGGGGCGGACTGGCGAGCAGTACTTC
TRBJ1-1 NA TRBV20-1 NA CSAIPGGVMNTEAFF TGCAGTGCTATCCCCGGTGGGGTTATGAACACTGAAGCTTTCTTT
TRBJ2-1 NA TRBV29-1 many CSVDTNEQFF TGCAGCGTTGACACCAATGAGCAGTTCTTC
TRBJ1-1 NA TRBV6-5 NA CASTVDEGTEAFF TGTGCCAGCACCGTCGATGAAGGCACTGAAGCTTTCTTT
TRBJ1-5 NA TRBV27 few CASSPRTSNQPQHF TGTGCCAGCAGTCCCCGCACTAGCAATCAGCCCCAGCATTTT
TRBJ2-7 TRBD1 TRBV20-1 many CSALEGDRNGLEQYF TGCAGTGCCTTGGAAGGGGACAGGAATGGCCTAGAGCAGTACTTC
TRBJ2-2 NA TRBV6-2/TRBV6-3 few CASSYIQGSNTGELFF TGTGCCAGCAGTTACATACAGGGCTCGAACACCGGGGAGCTGTTTTTT
TRBJ2-1 NA TRBV7-9 NA CASSPFTSGEQFF TGTGCCAGCAGCCCCTTTACCTCGGGTGAGCAGTTCTTC
TRBJ2-1 NA TRBV9 few CASSVVPENEQFF TGTGCCAGCAGCGTAGTACCGGAGAATGAGCAGTTCTTC
TRBJ1-2 NA TRBV5-1 NA CASSLGPRGLYGYTF TGCGCCAGCAGCCTGGGGCCGAGGGGCTTATATGGCTACACCTTC
TRBJ2-3 NA TRBV10-3 NA CAISESPHPDTQYF TGTGCCATCAGTGAGTCGCCCCATCCGGATACGCAGTATTTT
TRBJ1-2 NA TRBV4-3 few CASSQEGGANYGYTF TGCGCCAGCAGCCAAGAGGGGGGGGCTAACTATGGCTACACCTTC
TRBJ2-3 NA TRBV5-4 few CASSPTGHTDTQYF TGTGCCAGCAGCCCGACAGGACACACAGATACGCAGTATTTT
TRBJ2-7 NA TRBV11-2 few CASSLSSVGPLSSYEQYF TGTGCCAGCAGCTTATCTAGCGTTGGTCCCCTCAGCTCCTACGAGCAGTACTTC
TRBJ2-3 TRBD2 TRBV11-2 NA CASSLGIMGGLAGGDTQYF TGTGCCAGCAGCTTAGGTATTATGGGAGGACTAGCGGGAGGAGATACGCAGTATTTT
TRBJ2-5 NA TRBV20-1 NA CSALESRRETQYF TGCAGTGCTCTCGAATCACGGCGGGAGACCCAGTACTTC
TRBJ2-7 TRBD1 TRBV6-5 NA CASSYSGQLAQYF TGTGCCAGCAGTTACTCGGGACAGTTGGCGCAGTACTTC
TRBJ1-1 NA TRBV7-2 many CASSQGRIAFF TGTGCCAGCAGCCAGGGCCGAATCGCTTTCTTT
TRBJ1-3 TRBD1 TRBV6-5 few CASSYSVPGQGANGNTIYF TGTGCCAGCAGTTACTCCGTACCGGGACAGGGGGCCAACGGAAACACCATATATTTT
TRBJ2-3 TRBD2 TRBV7-9 NA CASSFPLAGVPDTQYF TGTGCCAGCAGCTTCCCACTAGCGGGAGTTCCAGATACGCAGTATTTT
TRBJ2-1 NA TRBV6-2/TRBV6-3 many CASSSPLGNEQFF TGTGCCAGCAGCTCCCCCCTGGGGAATGAGCAGTTCTTC
TRBJ2-2 NA TRBV20-1 few CSASEDLLTGELFF TGCAGTGCCAGCGAGGACTTACTCACCGGGGAGCTGTTTTTT
TRBJ2-1 NA TRBV11-2 NA CASSLGRGEFFNEQFF TGTGCCAGCAGCTTAGGACGAGGGGAGTTTTTCAATGAGCAGTTCTTC
TRBJ2-2 NA TRBV12-3/TRBV12-4 NA CASTFRLAPGELFF TGTGCCAGCACGTTCCGCCTAGCGCCCGGGGAGCTGTTTTTT
TRBJ1-5 NA TRBV2 many CASSKGVRQPQHF TGTGCCAGCAGCAAGGGGGTAAGGCAGCCCCAGCATTTT
TRBJ2-1 TRBD2 TRBV6-5 NA CASRYSGVYNEQFF TGTGCCAGCAGATATAGCGGGGTCTACAATGAGCAGTTCTTC
TRBJ2-1 TRBD2 TRBV5-1 NA CASKRTSGGGSSYNEQFF TGCGCCAGCAAACGAACTAGCGGGGGGGGGAGCTCCTACAATGAGCAGTTCTTC
TRBJ2-1 NA TRBV27 NA CASRPLWGSSDEQFF TGTGCCAGCAGACCTCTGTGGGGCAGCTCCGATGAGCAGTTCTTC
TRBJ2-7 TRBD1 TRBV7-9 NA CASSAGTGDEQYF TGTGCCAGCAGCGCAGGGACAGGGGACGAGCAGTACTTC
TRBJ2-4 NA TRBV20-1 NA CSAARAPDRIQYF TGCAGTGCTGCCCGGGCCCCGGATCGCATTCAGTACTTC
TRBJ2-7 TRBD2 TRBV25-1 many CASSPEGLAGPYF TGTGCCAGCAGCCCGGAAGGGCTAGCGGGACCGTACTTC
TRBJ2-3 TRBD1 TRBV27 NA CASSPQGARGPDTQYF TGTGCCAGCAGTCCACAGGGGGCCCGGGGTCCAGATACGCAGTATTTT